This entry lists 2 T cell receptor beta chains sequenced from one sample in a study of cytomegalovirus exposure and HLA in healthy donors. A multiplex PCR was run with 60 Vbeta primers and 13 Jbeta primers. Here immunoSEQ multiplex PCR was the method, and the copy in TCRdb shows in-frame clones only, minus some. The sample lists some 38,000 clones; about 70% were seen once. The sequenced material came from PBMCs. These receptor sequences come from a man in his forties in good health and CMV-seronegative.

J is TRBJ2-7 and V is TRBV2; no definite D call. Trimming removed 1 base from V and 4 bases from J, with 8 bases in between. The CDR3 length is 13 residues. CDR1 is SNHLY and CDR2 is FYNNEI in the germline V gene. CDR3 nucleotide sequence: TGTGCCAGCAGTGAAGGTCCAACTTACGAGCAGTACTTC. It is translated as CASSEGPTYEQYF.

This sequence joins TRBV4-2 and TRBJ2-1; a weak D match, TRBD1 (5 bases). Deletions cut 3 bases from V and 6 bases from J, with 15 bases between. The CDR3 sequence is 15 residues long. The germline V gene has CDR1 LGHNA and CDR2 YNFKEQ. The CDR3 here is CASSQPGRGGNEQFF. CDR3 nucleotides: TGTGCCAGCAGCCAGCCTGGTAGGGGTGGCAATGAGCAGTTCTTC.